This T cell receptor (beta chain) was identified during a study of T cell responses to AZD1222 COVID-19 vaccine (dated by TCRdb to about 2021). About the full investigation: A total of over 230 trial participants underwent TCR sequencing, of whom 200 to 220 had received two doses of AZD1222 and around 25 had received two doses of the MenACWY control vaccine. Trial participants were enrolled into age subgroups of 18-55, 56-69 and 70-plus years, which contained around 150, 28 and 57 TCR-sequenced participants, respectively. Summary of the overall study and its limitations: No day 14 peak-response samples were available, so repertoires were characterized only after the peak T cell response. Conclusions about previously exposed vaccinees were limited because only a handful of AZD1222 recipients were SARS-CoV-2 seropositive at baseline. Vaccine-associated CD4 TCRs spanned the whole spike protein, with dominant responses in regions 160-218 and 743-854. Participants were mostly white British and included more females than males, and it was suggested by the authors that clonal diversity may have been underestimated. Reportedly, almost half of the unique spike-specific TCRs recognized epitopes lying outside the regions that are mutated in the B.1.351 and B.1.1.7 variants. In the small 56-69-year group, the increase in depth fell short of significance, most likely because of low power. After two AZD1222 doses, spike-specific TCR breadth and depth were significantly higher than at day 0 and than in MenACWY recipients.

Comments on this clone: What antigen it recognizes has not been identified. No much larger clone is present one base from it, and per-base qualities are unavailable.

The V and J ends are trimmed by 1 base and 6 bases, leaving 7 bases between them. Its CDR3 holds 12 amino acids, cysteine through phenylalanine. Only the CDR3 part of the read is kept: 36 bases, read in frame from the first base. In the germline V gene (reference sequence), CDR1 corresponds to LGHDT and CDR2 to YNNKEL. The meaning of the sample's time point label: about 28 days (+/-7) after the second vaccine dose. AZD1222 recipients with second doses at about 4 weeks or about 12 weeks were pooled, because spike-specific TCR depth and breadth did not differ between schedules. Vaccinee samples were obtained from the UK trials COV001 and COV002, which included a single-blind randomized controlled phase 2/3 trial of AZD1222 (ChAdOx1 nCoV-19) in healthy adults. For TCRbeta chain sequencing, PBMC samples were collected from trial participants at day 0 and at day 28 after the second dose. The CDR3 regions of human TCRbeta chains were subjected to immunosequencing. The paper's processing steps were these. Repertoire TCRs were matched against a reference library of SARS-CoV-2-specific TCRs generated with the MIRA antigen-specificity platform. Breadth was defined as the fraction of unique TCRs that were SARS-CoV-2-associated, and depth was defined as the fraction of total T cells that were SARS-CoV-2-associated. Using the MIRA data, each spike-specific TCR was mapped to the spike region that the TCR reacts to and placed in a CD4 or CD8 class. Log10-transformed breadth and depth values were compared by one-way ANOVA with Sidak's multiple comparisons tests. In TCRdb, the immuneACCESS table is reduced to in-frame sequences with V and J assigned. These tables do not hold every clone; where another copy was compared, an unresolved V gene accounts for under half, and the others remain unexplained. V, J and clone size were drawn from that table, and D and trimming were deduced from the DNA. Across this sample there are fewer than 70,000 clones, with 85% to 90% seen only once. The top ten constitute under 6.5% of the sample.

Recombination linked TRBV3-1 (or the pseudogene TRBV3-2) to TRBJ2-7; the D gene is possibly TRBD1 or TRBD2, with 5 bases matching each. This clonotype was obtained from an adult who received the AZD1222 COVID-19 vaccine. The sequences come from peripheral blood, collected 28 days after the second AZD1222 dose. The nucleotide sequence is given as TGTGCCAGCAGCCAAGGAGGGGTCGAGCAGTACTTC. Translated, this is CASSQGGVEQYF.